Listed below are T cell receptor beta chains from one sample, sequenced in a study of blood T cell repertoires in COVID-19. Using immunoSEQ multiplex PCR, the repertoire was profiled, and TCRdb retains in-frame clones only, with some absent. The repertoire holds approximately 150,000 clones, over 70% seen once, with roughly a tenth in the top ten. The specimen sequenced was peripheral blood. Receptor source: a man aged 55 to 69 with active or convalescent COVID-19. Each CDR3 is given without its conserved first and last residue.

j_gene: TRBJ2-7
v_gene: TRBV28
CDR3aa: ATGNSGTGSYEQY

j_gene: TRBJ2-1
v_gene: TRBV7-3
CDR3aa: ASALRGTSGRVYNEQF

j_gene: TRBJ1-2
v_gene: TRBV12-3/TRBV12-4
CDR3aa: ASRPTQGPGYT

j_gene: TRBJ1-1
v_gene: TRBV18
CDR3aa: ASSETGEGVGTEAF

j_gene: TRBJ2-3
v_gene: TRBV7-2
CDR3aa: ASSLTLSLDTQY

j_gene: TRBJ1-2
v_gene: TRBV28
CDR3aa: ASTRQGNYGYT

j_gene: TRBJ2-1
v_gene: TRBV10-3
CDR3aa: AISEAGGIDEQF

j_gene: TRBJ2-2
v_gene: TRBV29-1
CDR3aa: SVVGGREGTGELF

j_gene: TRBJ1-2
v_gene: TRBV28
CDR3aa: ASSGQGVFYGYT

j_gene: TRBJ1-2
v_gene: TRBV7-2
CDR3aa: ASSSLGGVGYT

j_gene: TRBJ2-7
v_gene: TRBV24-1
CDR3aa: ATSERDSSYEQY

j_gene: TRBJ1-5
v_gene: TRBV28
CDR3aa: ASSFRGRGRDQPQH

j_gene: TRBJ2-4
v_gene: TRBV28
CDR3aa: ASSPGTSGSRVAKNIQY

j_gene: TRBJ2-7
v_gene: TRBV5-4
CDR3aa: ASSSGTSGLEQY

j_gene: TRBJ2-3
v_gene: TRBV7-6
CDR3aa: ASSATSGGATDTQY

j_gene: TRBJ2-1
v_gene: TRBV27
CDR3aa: ASSLQGDEQF

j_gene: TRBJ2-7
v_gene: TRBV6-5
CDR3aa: ASRLAGGTPYEQY

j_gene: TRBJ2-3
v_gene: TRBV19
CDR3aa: ASTPGEDTQY

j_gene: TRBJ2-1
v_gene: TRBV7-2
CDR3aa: ASSSSGTRYNEQF

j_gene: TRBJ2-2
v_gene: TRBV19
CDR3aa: ASSMGGANTGELF

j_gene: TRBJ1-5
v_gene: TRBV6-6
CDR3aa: ASSQTGVGNQPQH

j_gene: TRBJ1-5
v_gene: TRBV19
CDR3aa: ASSTLTGNRDQPQH

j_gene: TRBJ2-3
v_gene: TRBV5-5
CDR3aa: ASSQGTGISTDTQY

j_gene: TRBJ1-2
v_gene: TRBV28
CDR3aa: ASSSRPRSTGDYT

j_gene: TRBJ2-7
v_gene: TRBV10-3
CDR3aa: AISGSSLEREPREQY

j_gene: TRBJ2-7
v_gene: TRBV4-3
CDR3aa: ASSQVPQGDEQY

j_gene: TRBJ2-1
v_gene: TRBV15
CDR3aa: ATSRDPSGSFYNEQF

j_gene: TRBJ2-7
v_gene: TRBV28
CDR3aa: ASSQPSGRAYEQY

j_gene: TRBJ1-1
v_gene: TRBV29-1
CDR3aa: SVGAMNTEAF

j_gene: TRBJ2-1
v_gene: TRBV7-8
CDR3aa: ASSLRDRGNEQF

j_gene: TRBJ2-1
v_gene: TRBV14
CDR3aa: ASSQARVDRGLF

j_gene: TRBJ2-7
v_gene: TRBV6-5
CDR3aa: ASSYSTAGVAYEQY

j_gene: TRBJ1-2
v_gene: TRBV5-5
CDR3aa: ASNLVAGRGYT

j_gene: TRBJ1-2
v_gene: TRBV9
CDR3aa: ASSVETGGAGYYGYT

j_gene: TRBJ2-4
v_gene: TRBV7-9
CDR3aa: ASSFGENIQY

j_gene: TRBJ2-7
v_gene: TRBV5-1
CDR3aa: ASSSTEEQY

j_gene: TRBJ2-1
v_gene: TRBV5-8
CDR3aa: ASSLGTSGDNEQF

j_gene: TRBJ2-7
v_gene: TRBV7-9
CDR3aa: ASSPGQYEQY

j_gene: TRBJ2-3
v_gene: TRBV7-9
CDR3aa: ASSSFGTSTDTQY

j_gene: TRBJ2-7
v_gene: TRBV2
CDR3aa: ARRLAGGYEQY

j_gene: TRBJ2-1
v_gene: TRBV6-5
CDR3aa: ASSYERLQYEQF

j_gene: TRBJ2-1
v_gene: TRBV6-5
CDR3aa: ASSPRQFYNEQF

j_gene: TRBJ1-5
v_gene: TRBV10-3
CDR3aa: AISGGGEQPQH

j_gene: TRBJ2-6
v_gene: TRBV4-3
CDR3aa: ASSQVVSGANVLT

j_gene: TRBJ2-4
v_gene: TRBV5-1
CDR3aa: ASSFTSGGGPSVKNIQY

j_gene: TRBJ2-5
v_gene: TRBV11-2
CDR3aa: ASRNRGVETQY

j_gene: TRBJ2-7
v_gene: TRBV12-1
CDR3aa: ASSFLWQGDYEQY

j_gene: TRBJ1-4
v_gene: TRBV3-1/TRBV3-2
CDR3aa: ASSQDTGGEKLF

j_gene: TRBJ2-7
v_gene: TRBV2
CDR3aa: ASRGTISSYEQY

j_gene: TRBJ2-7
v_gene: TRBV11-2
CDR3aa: ASRQGTSGIHEQY